The 4 T cell receptor beta chains below come from one sample, sequenced in a study of early T cells in non-severe SARS-CoV-2 infection. Each CDR3 protein gets one entry after TCRdb re-called the 5' RACE reads with MiXCR. Of around 56,000 distinct CDR3 sequences listed, less than 15% were seen once; the top ten hold about 9.3%. The source was whole blood, collected at baseline. These receptors came from an adult who was a healthcare worker with PCR-confirmed SARS-CoV-2 infection or an uninfected control (not recorded which).

This chain links TRBV6-5 with TRBJ2-3; D is undetermined. In germline, CDR1 is MNHEY, CDR2 SVGAGI. CDR3 size: 15 residues. V lost 0 bases and J lost 0, with 7 bases in between. The CDR3 protein is CASSYSRLSTDTQYF. DNA of the CDR3: TGTGCCAGCAGTTACTCGAGGTTGAGCACAGATACGCAGTATTTT.

This clonotype was recorded at least ten times. The rearrangement links TRBV7-8 to TRBJ2-7; D is possibly TRBD2 (6 bases). V lost 1 base and J lost 4, with 8 bases in between. This CDR3 region has 13 residues. Germline V lookup: CDR1 SGHVS, CDR2 FQNEAQ. CDR3 amino acids: CASSLVEGYEQYF. In DNA form, the CDR3 reads TGTGCCAGCAGCTTAGTGGAGGGGTACGAGCAGTACTTC. Variable domain in full (rest from reference TRBV7-8 and TRBJ2-7): GAGVSQSPRYKVAKRGQDVALRCDPISGHVSLFWYQQALGQGPEFLTYFQNEAQLDKSGLPSDRFFAERPEGSVSTLKIQRTQQEDSAVYLCASSLVEGYEQYFGPGTRLTVT.

There are a few counts of this clonotype. V usage is TRBV28 and J usage is TRBJ2-1; perhaps TRBD1 as D (6 bases). CDR1 is MDHEN, CDR2 SYDVKM, per germline. V lost 2 bases to trimming and J lost 6 bases, with 14 bases between them. This CDR3 comprises 15 residues. The CDR3 protein is CASSLRDTGLNEQFF. The CDR3 DNA follows: TGTGCCAGCAGTTTAAGGGACACTGGACTCAATGAGCAGTTCTTC. The entire variable domain, with the rest obtained from reference TRBV28 and TRBJ2-1, is as follows: DVKVTQSSRYLVKRTGEKVFLECVQDMDHENMFWYRQDPGLGLRLIYFSYDVKMKEKGDIPEGYSVSREKKERFSLILESASTNQTSMYLCASSLRDTGLNEQFFGPGTRLTVL.

The CDR3 region is CASSLEVALHEQYF. The CDR3, as DNA: TGTGCCAGCAGCTTAGAGGTTGCGCTCCACGAGCAGTACTTC. The chain joins TRBV11-2 to TRBJ2-7, with no clear D. The CDR3 runs 14 residues. Trimming removed 0 bases from V and 5 bases from J, with 11 bases in between. From germline, CDR1 is SGHAT and CDR2 FQNNGV.